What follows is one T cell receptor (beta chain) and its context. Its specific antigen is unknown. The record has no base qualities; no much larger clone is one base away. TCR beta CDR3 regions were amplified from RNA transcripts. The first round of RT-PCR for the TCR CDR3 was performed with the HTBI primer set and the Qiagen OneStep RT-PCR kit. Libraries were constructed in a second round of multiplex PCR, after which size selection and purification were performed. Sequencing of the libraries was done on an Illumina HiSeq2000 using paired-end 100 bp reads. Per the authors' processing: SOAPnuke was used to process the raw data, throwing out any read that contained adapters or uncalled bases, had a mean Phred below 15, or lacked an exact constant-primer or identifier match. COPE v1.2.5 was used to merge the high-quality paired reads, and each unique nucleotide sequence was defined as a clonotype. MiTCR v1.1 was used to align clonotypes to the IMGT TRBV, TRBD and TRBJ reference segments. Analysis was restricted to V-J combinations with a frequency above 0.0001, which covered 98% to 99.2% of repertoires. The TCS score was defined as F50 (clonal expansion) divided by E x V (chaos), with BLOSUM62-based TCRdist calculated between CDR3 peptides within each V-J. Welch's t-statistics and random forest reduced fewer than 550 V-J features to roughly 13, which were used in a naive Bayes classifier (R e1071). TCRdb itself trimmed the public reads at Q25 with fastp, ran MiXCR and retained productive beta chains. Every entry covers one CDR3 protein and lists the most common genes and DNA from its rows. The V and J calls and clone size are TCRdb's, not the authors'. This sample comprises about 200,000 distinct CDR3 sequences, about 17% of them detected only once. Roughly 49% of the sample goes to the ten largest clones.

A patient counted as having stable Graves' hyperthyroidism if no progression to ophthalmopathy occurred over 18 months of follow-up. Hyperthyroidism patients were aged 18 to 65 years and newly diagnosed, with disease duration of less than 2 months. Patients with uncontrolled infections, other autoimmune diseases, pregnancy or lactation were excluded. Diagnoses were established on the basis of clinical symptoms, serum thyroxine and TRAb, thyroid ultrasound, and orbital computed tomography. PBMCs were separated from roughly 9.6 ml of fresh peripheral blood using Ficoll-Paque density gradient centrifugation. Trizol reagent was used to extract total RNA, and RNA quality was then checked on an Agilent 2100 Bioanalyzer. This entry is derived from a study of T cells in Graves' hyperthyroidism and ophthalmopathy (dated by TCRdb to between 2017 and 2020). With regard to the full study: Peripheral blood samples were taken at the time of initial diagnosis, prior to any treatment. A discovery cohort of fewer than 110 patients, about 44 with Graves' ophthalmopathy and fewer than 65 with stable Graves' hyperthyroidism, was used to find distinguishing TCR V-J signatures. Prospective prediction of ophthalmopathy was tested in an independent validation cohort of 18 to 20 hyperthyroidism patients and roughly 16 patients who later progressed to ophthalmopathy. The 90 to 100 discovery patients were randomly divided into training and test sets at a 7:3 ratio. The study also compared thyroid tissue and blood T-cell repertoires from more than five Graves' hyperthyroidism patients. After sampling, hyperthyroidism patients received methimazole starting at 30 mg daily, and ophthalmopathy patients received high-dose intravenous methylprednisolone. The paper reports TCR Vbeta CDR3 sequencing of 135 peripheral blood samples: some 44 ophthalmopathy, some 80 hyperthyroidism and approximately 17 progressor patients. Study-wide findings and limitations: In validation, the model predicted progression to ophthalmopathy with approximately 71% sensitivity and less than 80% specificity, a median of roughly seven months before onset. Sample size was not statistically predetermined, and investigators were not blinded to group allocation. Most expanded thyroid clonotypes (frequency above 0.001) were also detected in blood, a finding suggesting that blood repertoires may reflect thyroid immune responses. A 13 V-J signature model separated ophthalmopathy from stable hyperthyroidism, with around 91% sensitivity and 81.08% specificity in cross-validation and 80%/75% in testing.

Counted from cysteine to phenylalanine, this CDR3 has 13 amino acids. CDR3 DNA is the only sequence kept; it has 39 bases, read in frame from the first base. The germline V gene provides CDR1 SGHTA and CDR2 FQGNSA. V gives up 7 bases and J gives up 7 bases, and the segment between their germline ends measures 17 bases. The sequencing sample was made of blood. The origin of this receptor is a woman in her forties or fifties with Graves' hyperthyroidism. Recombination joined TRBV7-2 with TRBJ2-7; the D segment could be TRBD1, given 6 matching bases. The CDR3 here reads CASTKQGFGEQYF. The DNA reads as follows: TGTGCCAGCACAAAACAGGGCTTTGGTGAGCAGTACTTC.